The TCR beta chain described here comes from a study of shared clonotypes between healthy human individuals. Study context: With ages of 18 to 49, the donors were a couple of women and three men.

Trimming shortened V by 4 bases and J by 3 bases, and 12 bases separated the two germline ends. In germline, CDR1 is SNHLY, CDR2 FYNNEI. The CDR3 is 14 amino acids. It was on ten immunoSEQ deep assay plates that unsorted PBMC DNA was sequenced. Sequencing was performed with immunoSEQ multiplex PCR; in TCRdb, only in-frame clones are kept and a portion is missing. The table has nearly 500,000 clones, over 60% seen once. The source of this sequence is a middle-aged woman in good health. Some clones in this sample may be carry-over from other donors' samples. V and J are TRBV2 and TRBJ1-2, with D perhaps TRBD1 (5 bases). The source material was PBMCs. In nucleotides, the CDR3 is TGTGCCAGCAGTGGCAGGGTCGTGGACTATGGCTACACCTTC. Its protein product is CASSGRVVDYGYTF.